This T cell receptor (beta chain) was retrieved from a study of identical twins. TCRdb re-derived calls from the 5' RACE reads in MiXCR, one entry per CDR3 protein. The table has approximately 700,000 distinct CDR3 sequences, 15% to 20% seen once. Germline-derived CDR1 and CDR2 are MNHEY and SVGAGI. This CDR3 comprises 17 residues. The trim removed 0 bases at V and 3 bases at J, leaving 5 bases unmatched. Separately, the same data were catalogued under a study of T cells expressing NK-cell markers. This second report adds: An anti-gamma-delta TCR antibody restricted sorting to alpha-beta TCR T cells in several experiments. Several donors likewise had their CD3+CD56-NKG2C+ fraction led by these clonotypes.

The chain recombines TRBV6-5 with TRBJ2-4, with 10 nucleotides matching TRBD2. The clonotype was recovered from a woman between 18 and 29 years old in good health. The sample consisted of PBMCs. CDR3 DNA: TGTGCCAGCAGTTACTCGACTAGCGGGCGTGTCAAAAACATTCAGTACTTC. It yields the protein CASSYSTSGRVKNIQYF.